The present T cell receptor beta chain was sequenced within a study of Ad26.COV2.S vaccination and SARS-CoV-2 variants listed by TCRdb under 2021. Regarding the complete study: Donors in the vaccine arm were drawn from COV1001, a multicentre, randomized, double-blind, placebo-controlled phase I-IIa trial testing Ad26.COV2.S in healthy adults. Investigators did not know the trial group allocation while performing experiments and assessing outcomes. Ad26.COV2.S was given intramuscularly at 5x10^10 or 1x10^11 viral particles, as a single shot or as two shots 56 days apart. Sequencing of the TCRbeta repertoire served to evaluate the specificity and breadth of SARS-CoV-2-reactive T cell receptors following Ad26.COV2.S vaccination. Participants in the trial were split at random into five groups of five each, receiving low-dose or high-dose Ad26.COV2.S once or twice, or else placebo on both occasions. A total of approximately 32 samples were included in the TCR-sequenced set, comprising around 20 Ad26.COV2.S vaccine recipients, 5 placebo recipients and 8 SARS-CoV-2 convalescent individuals. The full study reports these points: Higher spike-specific TCR breadth was observed in Ad26.COV2.S recipients than in placebo recipients (P = 0.0014). Comparing responses between vaccine doses or regimens was not something the study was powered to do. The authors noted that total T cell responses may have been underestimated by the TCR breadth and depth analyses. After vaccination, substantial breadth of spike-specific CD8+ and CD4+ T cell responses was reported. Comparable non-spike TCR breadth was observed between vaccine and placebo recipients, consistent with only spike being contained in the vaccine.

Based on the germline V gene (reference sequence), the CDR1 and CDR2 sequences are MNHEY and SMNVEV. From cysteine to phenylalanine, the CDR3 is 14 amino acids long. Just CDR3 DNA is preserved here, 42 bases in frame from base 1. Unmatched junction bases come to 8, with V trimmed by 5 bases and J by 5 bases. The table lists this clone with a count of one. There is no known antigen for this receptor. No much larger clonotype is one base removed from it; base qualities were not supplied. Interpreted using the paper, the treatment or condition label stands for: roughly 18 received Ad26.COV2.S at low or high dose, single or two shots; several received placebo; per-sample allocation not given. Repertoires of vaccine and placebo recipients were sequenced from samples taken on day 63 after the first injection. In Cohort 1b, fewer than 30 adults aged 18-55 years were enrolled at a single site in Boston, USA, between 29 July and 7 August 2020. Ad26.COV2.S consisted of a replication-incompetent adenovirus type 26 vector by which a prefusion-stabilized SARS-CoV-2 spike protein from the original Wuhan strain was expressed.

TCRbeta CDR3 regions were sequenced with the immunoSEQ Assay. After extraction, genomic DNA underwent amplification by bias-controlled multiplex PCR, followed by high-throughput sequencing. In the original analysis: To quantify the absolute abundance of every unique TCRbeta CDR3 region, sequences were collapsed and filtered. T cell fraction was estimated by normalizing TCRbeta template counts to usable DNA, with usable DNA measured through amplification of reference genes found in all nucleated cells. Repertoire TCRs were annotated as SARS-CoV-2-specific by exact matching of V gene, CDR3 amino acid sequence and J gene to a known reactive TCR set. MIRA supplied the reference SARS-CoV-2 TCR set, which was filtered for enrichment in COVID-19-positive ImmuneCODE repertoires so that public or cross-reactive TCRs were removed. Using the MIRA antigens, annotated TCRs were further analysed by specific ORF or by position within an ORF. Breadth was defined as the number of annotated unique rearrangements divided by the total number of unique productive rearrangements, and depth was defined as the summed frequency of the annotated unique rearrangements. Two-sided Wilcoxon rank-sum tests were used to compare TCR breadth between groups. Imported from immuneACCESS, the table was reduced by TCRdb to in-frame sequences with V and J called. These copies leave out some clones; in studies compared against another copy, an unresolved V gene accounts for under half, and the cause of the remainder is not known. The V and J calls and clone size come from that table; D and trimming were worked out from the DNA. In all, the sample holds approximately 450,000 clones, and roughly 90% of those were seen once. The ten largest clones take up more than 10% of the sample.

The sequence derives from a person aged 18 to 65 who received the Ad26.COV2.S COVID-19 vaccine or a placebo. The source was peripheral blood, collected in a trial of Ad26.COV2.S vaccine versus placebo. The chain uses TRBV27 and TRBJ2-7, and 8 bases in between align with TRBD2. The CDR3 here reads CASSMAGTRNEQYF. The sequence in DNA is TGTGCCAGCAGTATGGCCGGGACTAGGAACGAGCAGTACTTC.